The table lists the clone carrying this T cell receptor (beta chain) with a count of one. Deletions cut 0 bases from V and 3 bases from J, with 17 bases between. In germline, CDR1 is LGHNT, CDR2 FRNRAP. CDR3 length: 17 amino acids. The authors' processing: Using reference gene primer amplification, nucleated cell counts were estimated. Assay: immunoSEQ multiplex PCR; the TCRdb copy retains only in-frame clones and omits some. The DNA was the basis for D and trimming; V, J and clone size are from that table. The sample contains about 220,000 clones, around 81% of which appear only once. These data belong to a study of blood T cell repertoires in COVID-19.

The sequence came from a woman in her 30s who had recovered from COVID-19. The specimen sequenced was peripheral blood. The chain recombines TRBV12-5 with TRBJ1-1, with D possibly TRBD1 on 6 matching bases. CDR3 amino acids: CASGLVVTVEGDTEAFF. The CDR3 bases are TGTGCTAGTGGTTTGGTAGTAACAGTCGAGGGGGACACTGAAGCTTTCTTT.